This TCR beta chain was retrieved from a study of T-cell memory formation after mild COVID-19. Study-level points and caveats: For second-wave clones that peaked at day 37, SARS-CoV-2 specificity went unverified.

Each CDR3 protein is one row after TCRdb ran MiXCR on the 5' RACE reads. The sample consists of about 340,000 distinct CDR3 sequences, 20% of them appearing once. As regards this clonotype: Its target is unknown.

CDR3 length: 13 amino acids. CDR1 SGHNT and CDR2 YENEEA come from the germline V gene. V lost 5 bases, J lost 10 bases, and 16 bases lay in between. The gene calls are TRBV11-3 and TRBJ2-3; TRBD2 is a possible D gene (5 bases). The receptor was derived from a man aged 18 to 30 who had mild COVID-19 (a few samples of this study predate the infection). Cell type and time point are not known. The sequenced sample was PBMCs or a T cell subset sorted from them (not recorded which). CDR3 sequence reads: CASSPPLVEAQYF. CDR3 bases: TGTGCCAGCAGCCCTCCTCTGGTGGAGGCGCAGTATTTT.